A selection of T cell receptor beta chains follows, all from one sample in a study of vaccination and CD4 T cells after COVID-19. Using its own MiXCR run on the PCR reads, TCRdb lists one record per CDR3 protein. The sample has some 20,000 distinct CDR3 sequences; 25% to 40% are singletons. These receptors have no identified antigens. The sample comprised cultured CD4+ T cells from blood. The origin of the receptors is a human donor with COVID-19. Each CDR3 is given with its conserved first and last residue. D genes are given only for firm matches. Size is omitted from some rows. Given values are once, few, many or a class for expanded clones.

TRBJ1-4	NA	NA	TRBV18	CASSPVMGNEKLFF	TGTGCCAGCTCTCCGGTAATGGGTAATGAAAAACTGTTTTTT
TRBJ2-1	few	NA	TRBV5-6	CASSPAGAQAYNEQFF	TGTGCCAGCAGCCCTGCGGGGGCCCAAGCCTACAATGAGCAGTTCTTC
TRBJ2-3	few	NA	TRBV20-1	CSASGVVADTQYF	TGCAGTGCTAGTGGGGTTGTTGCAGATACGCAGTATTTT
TRBJ2-7	NA	TRBD2	TRBV5-1	CASSTGLAGPSYEQYF	TGCGCCAGCAGCACCGGACTAGCGGGGCCCTCCTACGAGCAGTACTTC
TRBJ2-1	NA	TRBD2	TRBV19	CASRPNSGGAREQFF	TGTGCCAGTAGACCCAACAGCGGGGGGGCACGGGAGCAGTTCTTC
TRBJ2-7	NA	NA	TRBV11-3	CASSFRTAYEQYF	TGTGCCAGCAGCTTTCGGACAGCCTACGAGCAGTACTTC
TRBJ1-5	medium-sized	NA	TRBV7-9	CASSLEGLNQPQHF	TGTGCCAGCAGCTTAGAGGGGCTTAATCAGCCCCAGCATTTT
TRBJ2-5	NA	NA	TRBV5-4	CASSLRGGTETQYF	TGTGCCAGCAGCTTGAGGGGGGGCACAGAGACCCAGTACTTC
TRBJ2-2	NA	NA	TRBV6-4	CASSVNTATTGELFF	TGTGCCAGCAGTGTGAACACAGCGACCACCGGGGAGCTGTTTTTT
TRBJ1-5	large	TRBD1	TRBV25-1	CASSTQGLNQPQHF	TGTGCCAGCAGTACACAGGGGCTCAATCAGCCCCAGCATTTT
TRBJ2-7	NA	NA	TRBV3-1	CASSQDQLGTFYEQYF	TGTGCCAGCAGCCAAGATCAGTTAGGCACCTTCTACGAGCAGTACTTC
TRBJ2-7	NA	TRBD2	TRBV9	CASSVGLAGGSYEQYF	TGTGCCAGCAGCGTAGGGCTAGCGGGGGGCTCCTACGAGCAGTACTTC
TRBJ1-5	NA	TRBD1	TRBV19	CASRDREDQPQHF	TGTGCCAGCAGGGACAGGGAAGATCAGCCCCAGCATTTT
TRBJ1-1	NA	NA	TRBV19	CASSKSTGSAEAFF	TGTGCCAGTAGTAAGAGCACAGGGAGCGCTGAAGCTTTCTTT
TRBJ2-5	once	NA	TRBV6-2/TRBV6-3	CASSQVETQYF	TGTGCCAGCAGCCAGGTAGAGACCCAGTACTTC
TRBJ1-1	NA	NA	TRBV7-2	CASSTNPGKNTEAFF	TGTGCCAGCAGCACAAACCCGGGGAAGAACACTGAAGCTTTCTTT